The rows below give T cell receptor beta chains drawn from one sample of a study of shared clonotypes between healthy human individuals. Here immunoSEQ multiplex PCR was the method, and the copy in TCRdb shows in-frame clones only, minus some. The data hold about 480,000 clones, with roughly 79% observed a single time. Sequences were obtained from PBMCs. Receptors were obtained from a woman in her thirties or forties in good health. Some clones in this sample may be carry-over from other donors' samples. Both conserved end residues are part of each CDR3. The D gene is left open where the match is weak.

-,TRBJ2-3,TRBV19,CASSAGELSPSTDTQYF
-,TRBJ2-1,TRBV9,CASSVEPGVRFNEQFF
TRBD1,TRBJ2-7,TRBV28,CASSLSGQGVYEQYF
-,TRBJ2-7,TRBV7-2,CASSISGAGVGEQYF
-,TRBJ1-5,TRBV9,CASSVDGGEQPQHF
TRBD2,TRBJ2-1,TRBV6-5,CASRREARESDEQFF
TRBD1,TRBJ2-5,TRBV28,CASSPRQGGIRAQYF
-,TRBJ2-7,TRBV15,CATSRGGNYEQYF
-,TRBJ2-2,TRBV5-8,CASTAPDTLNTGELFF
-,TRBJ1-2,TRBV5-1,CASSRTRRNYGYTF
TRBD2,TRBJ2-1,TRBV9,CASSESGLAVYNEQFF
-,TRBJ2-2,TRBV2,CASSVGQGGTGELFF
-,TRBJ1-4,TRBV5-5,CASSLGARGEKLFF
-,TRBJ2-1,TRBV7-9,CASSPGGDLEQFF
-,TRBJ1-5,TRBV29-1,CSVVQGLNQPQHF
TRBD1,TRBJ1-3,TRBV9,CASSVATGAGNTIYF
-,TRBJ2-3,TRBV11-2,CASRSDSGAQGTQYF
TRBD2,TRBJ2-7,TRBV4-1,CASSQGPGAGTSYEQYF
-,TRBJ2-5,TRBV7-3,CASSLREGLQETQYF
-,-,TRBV2,CASTEGWGLYEQYF
-,TRBJ2-3,TRBV5-4,CASSRTGSTDTQYF
-,TRBJ1-1,TRBV4-3,CASSQGWAGAAEAFF
-,TRBJ1-2,TRBV1,CTSSQERTGESTNYGYTF
TRBD2,TRBJ2-2,TRBV5-1,CASSFIAGVGTGELFF
-,TRBJ2-5,TRBV7-9,CASSLSPPGQIQETQYF
-,TRBJ2-5,TRBV6-5,CASSYQPTSQETQYF
TRBD1,TRBJ1-3,TRBV7-2,CASSLGVGDRRNTIYF
-,TRBJ1-4,TRBV18,CASSPPLQYEKLFF
-,TRBJ1-1,TRBV6-4,CASSDSYENTEAFF
TRBD2,TRBJ2-5,TRBV20-1,CSVAPGGAQYF
TRBD1,TRBJ2-3,TRBV30,CAWRGSRTGALPLGTDTQYF
TRBD2,TRBJ2-5,TRBV28,CASSLSGGRLETQYF
TRBD2,TRBJ2-5,TRBV5-4,CASSAEMGGETQYF
-,TRBJ2-7,TRBV11-2,CASSLRVGGYEQYF
TRBD1,TRBJ1-2,TRBV4-2,CASSQATGGNGYTF
TRBD1,TRBJ1-5,TRBV28,CASSPGTGGYQPQHF
-,TRBJ1-3,TRBV21-1,CASSKGQGISSGNTIYF
TRBD2,TRBJ2-2,TRBV7-2,CASSMGLAGGTNTGELFF
-,TRBJ1-2,TRBV7-9,CASRGSTYGYTF
-,TRBJ2-1,TRBV28,CASNQDYPSNEQFF
-,TRBJ2-1,TRBV29-1,CSVGKGILGNEQFF
-,TRBJ2-7,TRBV11-3,CASSLGPGYAQYF
-,TRBJ1-1,TRBV29-1,CSVERTVNTEAFF
-,TRBJ1-1,TRBV11-1,CASSLRGENTEAFF
-,TRBJ1-1,TRBV19,CASSTSHNTEAFF
-,TRBJ1-1,TRBV11-3,CASSLGFMVNTEAFF
TRBD2,TRBJ2-5,TRBV9,CASSPGLSMGVPQETQYF
-,TRBJ1-1,TRBV28,CASSLWNDEAFF
-,TRBJ2-7,TRBV5-6,CASSSAGGSPYEQYF
-,TRBJ2-5,TRBV7-6,CASSITRLPQETQYF